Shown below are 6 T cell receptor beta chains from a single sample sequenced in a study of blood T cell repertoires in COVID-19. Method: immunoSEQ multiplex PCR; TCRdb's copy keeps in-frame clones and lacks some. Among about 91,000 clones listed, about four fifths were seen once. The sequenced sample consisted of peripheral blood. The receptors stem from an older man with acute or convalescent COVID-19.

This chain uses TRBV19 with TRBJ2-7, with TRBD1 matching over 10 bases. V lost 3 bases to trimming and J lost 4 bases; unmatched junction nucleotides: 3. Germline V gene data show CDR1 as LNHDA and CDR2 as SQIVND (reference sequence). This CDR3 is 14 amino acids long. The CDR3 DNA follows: TGTGCCAGTAGTATGGAGGGACAGGGGTACGAGCAGTACTTC. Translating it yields CASSMEGQGYEQYF.

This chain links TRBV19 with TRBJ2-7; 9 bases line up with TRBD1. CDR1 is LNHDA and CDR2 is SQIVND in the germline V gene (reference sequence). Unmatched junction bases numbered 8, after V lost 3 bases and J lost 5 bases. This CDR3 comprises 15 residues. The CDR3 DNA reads TGTGCCAGTAGTATTTCCGGGACAGGGTCCCACGAGCAGTACTTC. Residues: CASSISGTGSHEQYF.

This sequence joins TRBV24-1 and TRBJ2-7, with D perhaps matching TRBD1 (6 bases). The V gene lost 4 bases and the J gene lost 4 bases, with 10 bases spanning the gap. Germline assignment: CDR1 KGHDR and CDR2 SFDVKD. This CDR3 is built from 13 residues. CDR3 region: CATSDPTGYEQYF. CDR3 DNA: TGTGCCACCAGTGACCCGACAGGTTACGAGCAGTACTTC.

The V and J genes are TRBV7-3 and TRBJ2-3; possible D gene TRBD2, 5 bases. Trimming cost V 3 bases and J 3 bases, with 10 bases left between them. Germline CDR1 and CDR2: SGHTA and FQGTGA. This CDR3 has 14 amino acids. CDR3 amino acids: CASSFAVATDTQYF. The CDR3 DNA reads TGTGCCAGCAGCTTTGCGGTAGCGACAGATACGCAGTATTTT.

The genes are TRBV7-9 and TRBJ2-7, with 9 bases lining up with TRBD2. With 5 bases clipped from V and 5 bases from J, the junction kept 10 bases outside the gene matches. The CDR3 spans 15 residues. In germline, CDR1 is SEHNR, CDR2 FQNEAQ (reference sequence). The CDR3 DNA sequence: TGTGCCAGCAGCCCCCGGGTTGCGGGAGGGGACGAGCAGTACTTC. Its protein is CASSPRVAGGDEQYF.

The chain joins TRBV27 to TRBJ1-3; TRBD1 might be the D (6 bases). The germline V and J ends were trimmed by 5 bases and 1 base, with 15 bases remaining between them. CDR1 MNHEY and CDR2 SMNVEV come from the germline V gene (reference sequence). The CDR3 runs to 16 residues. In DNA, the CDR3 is TGTGCCAGCAGTACAGCACAGGGCTTATCTGGAAACACCATATATTTT. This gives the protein CASSTAQGLSGNTIYF.